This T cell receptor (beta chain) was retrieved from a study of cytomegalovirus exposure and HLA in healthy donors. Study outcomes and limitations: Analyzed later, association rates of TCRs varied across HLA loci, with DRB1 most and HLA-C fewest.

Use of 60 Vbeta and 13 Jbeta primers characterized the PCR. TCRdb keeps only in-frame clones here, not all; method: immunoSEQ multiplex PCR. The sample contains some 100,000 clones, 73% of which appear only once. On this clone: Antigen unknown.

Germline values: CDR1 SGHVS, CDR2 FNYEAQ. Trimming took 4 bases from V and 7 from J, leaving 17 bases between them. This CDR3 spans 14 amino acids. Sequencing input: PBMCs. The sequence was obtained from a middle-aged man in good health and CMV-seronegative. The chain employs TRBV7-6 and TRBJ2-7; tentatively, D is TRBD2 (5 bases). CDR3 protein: CASSSDRQLAEQYF. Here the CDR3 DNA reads TGTGCCAGCAGCTCAGATCGTCAGTTAGCGGAGCAGTACTTC.